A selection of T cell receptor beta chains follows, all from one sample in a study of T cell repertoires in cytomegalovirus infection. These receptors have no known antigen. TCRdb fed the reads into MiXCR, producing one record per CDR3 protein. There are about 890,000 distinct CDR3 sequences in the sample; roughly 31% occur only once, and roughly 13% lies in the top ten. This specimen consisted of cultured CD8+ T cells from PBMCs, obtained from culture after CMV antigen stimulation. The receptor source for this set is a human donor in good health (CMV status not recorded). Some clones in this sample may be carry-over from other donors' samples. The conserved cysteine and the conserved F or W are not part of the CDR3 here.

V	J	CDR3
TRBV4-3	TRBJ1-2	ASSQGVSYGYT
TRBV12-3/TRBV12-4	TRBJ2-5	ASTWKGGVRETQY
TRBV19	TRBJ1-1	ASSTGSDTEAF
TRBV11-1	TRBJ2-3	ASSSTQTVAAATAQY
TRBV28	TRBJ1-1	ASSLARVSEAF
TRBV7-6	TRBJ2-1	ASSLRRDPSYNEQF
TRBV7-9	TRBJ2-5	ASSLGPGIQETQY
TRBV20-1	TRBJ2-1	RTPGVSLYNEQF
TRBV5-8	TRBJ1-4	ASSNTITTNEKLF
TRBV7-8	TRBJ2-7	ASRTGGSYEQY
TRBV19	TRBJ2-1	ASSEERVSYNEQF
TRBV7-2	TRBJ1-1	ASSLGYRGGESTEAF
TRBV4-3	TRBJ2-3	ASSARGGRGTDTQY
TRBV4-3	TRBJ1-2	ASSQDRQGVHYGYT
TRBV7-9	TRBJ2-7	ASTWGRTYEQY
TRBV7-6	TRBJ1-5	ASSSHPQRQSNQPQH
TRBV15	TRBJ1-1	ATSRGGDITEAF
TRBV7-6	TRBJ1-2	ASSLGTPYGYT
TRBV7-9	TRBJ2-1	ASSYTKEQF
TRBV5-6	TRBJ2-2	ASSLEQGSYGELF
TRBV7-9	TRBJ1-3	ASSLAAGSPNTIY
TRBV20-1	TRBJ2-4	SATRELKNIQY
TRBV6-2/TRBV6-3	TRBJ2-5	ASSLAGLGQETQY
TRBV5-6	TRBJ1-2	ASSLQGSNYGYT
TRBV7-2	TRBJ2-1	AWDGGNEQF
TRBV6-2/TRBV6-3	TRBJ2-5	ASSPGAGVQETQY